These 27 T cell receptor beta chains came from one sample sequenced in a study of PD-1 blockade in classical Hodgkin lymphoma. Documented time point: cycle 4 day 1 (C4D1), after six to seven weeks of nivolumab. With no exception, relapse followed autologous stem cell transplantation in all patients, and brentuximab vedotin exposure varied. Produced via immunoSEQ multiplex PCR; TCRdb's table is partial and in-frame only. The sample lists about 20,000 clones, approximately 80% occurring once. The sample consisted of peripheral blood mononuclear cells (PBMCs), taken before the fourth cycle of nivolumab. The source of these receptors is a human donor with classical Hodgkin lymphoma.

The chain is built from TRBV6-5 and TRBJ1-4; D gene unclear. Per germline, CDR1 MNHEY and CDR2 SVGAGI. Trimming removed 0 bases from V and 2 bases from J, with 7 bases in between. The CDR3 sequence is 15 residues long. The CDR3 loop reads CASSYSSTTNEKLFF. The CDR3 DNA reads TGTGCCAGCAGTTACTCGAGTACGACTAATGAAAAACTGTTTTTT.

The chain recombines TRBV7-2 with TRBJ2-7, with TRBD2 identical over 9 bases. The trim removed 1 base at V and 2 bases at J, leaving 6 bases unmatched. The CDR3 covers 16 residues. Germline V gene lookup returns CDR1 SGHTA and CDR2 FQGNSA. CDR3 protein: CASSLVMTSGPYEQYF. CDR3 DNA: TGTGCCAGCAGCTTAGTGATGACTAGCGGTCCCTACGAGCAGTACTTC.

This clone was recorded only once. The V gene is TRBV2, the J gene TRBJ2-1; TRBD2 agrees at 13 bases. Germline values: CDR1 SNHLY, CDR2 FYNNEI. The V and J ends lost 2 bases and 7 bases, in that order; junction bases with no gene match: 5. CDR3 length: 16 amino acids. CDR3 nucleotides: TGTGCCAGCAGTGAACCGGGACTAGCGGGGAGGAATGAGCAGTTCTTC. Protein product: CASSEPGLAGRNEQFF. Looking up the rest from reference TRBV2 and TRBJ2-1 gives the full variable domain: EPEVTQTPSHQVTQMGQEVILRCVPISNHLYFYWYRQILGQKVEFLVSFYNNEISEKSEIFDDQFSVERPDGSNFTLKIRSTKLEDSAMYFCASSEPGLAGRNEQFFGPGTRLTVL.

This clone was counted a few times. V and J are TRBV7-2 and TRBJ2-7; 12 positions match TRBD2. V lost 5 bases, J lost 6 bases, and 8 bases stayed unmatched. Germline CDR1 reads SGHTA; CDR2 reads FQGNSA. The CDR3 length is 15 residues. The CDR3 DNA reads as TGTGCCAGCAGCGCACTAGCGGGAGGTCTCCCCGAGCAGTACTTC. The encoded protein is CASSALAGGLPEQYF.

This sequence joins TRBV25-1 and TRBJ2-7; a weak D match, TRBD1 (5 bases). The CDR3 contains 15 residues. Germline V gene data show CDR1 as MGHDK and CDR2 as SYGVNS. V lost 1 base to trimming and J lost 0 bases, with 10 bases between them. In DNA form, the CDR3 reads TGTGCCAGCAGTGAATTAGGGGATTACTCCTACGAGCAGTACTTC. Translating it yields CASSELGDYSYEQYF.

This clone was detected only a few times. This sequence joins TRBV25-1 and TRBJ2-7, with D maybe TRBD2 (7 bases). Trimming removed 4 bases from V and 9 bases from J, with 16 bases in between. Germline loops: CDR1 MGHDK, CDR2 SYGVNS. The CDR3 extends over 13 amino acids. CDR3 nucleotide sequence: TGTGCCAGCAGTGCCAGGGAGGGGGGTTCGCAGTACTTC. Its protein is CASSAREGGSQYF.

The chain uses TRBV6-1 and TRBJ2-2; D tentatively fits TRBD1 or TRBD2 (6 bases each). Germline CDR1 reads MNHNS; CDR2 reads SASEGT. V shed 10 bases and J shed 5 bases, with 11 bases lying between them. This CDR3 has 12 residues. The CDR3 coding sequence is TGTGCCAAGGGGGGTGGGACCGGGGAGCTGTTTTTT. Residues: CAKGGGTGELFF.

CDR3 protein: CASSFHMNTEAFF. The CDR3 DNA sequence: TGTGCCAGTAGTTTCCACATGAACACTGAAGCTTTCTTT. The V call is TRBV19, the J call TRBJ1-1, with D hard to call. The CDR3 contains 13 residues. Germline loops: CDR1 LNHDA, CDR2 SQIVND (reference sequence). Trimming stripped 5 bases from V and 0 bases from J, with 7 bases between.

This chain connects TRBV6-5 to TRBJ2-7; 7 bases are shared with TRBD1. Germline CDR1 MNHEY, CDR2 SVGAGI. V gave up 6 bases and J gave up 7 bases; unmatched junction bases: 9. The CDR3 length is 13 residues. CDR3 in amino acids: CASRGTALEEQYF. CDR3 in DNA: TGTGCCAGCAGAGGGACAGCCCTCGAGGAGCAGTACTTC.

This chain joins TRBV19 and TRBJ2-1; D unresolved. Germline-derived CDR1 and CDR2 are LNHDA and SQIVND (reference sequence). V lost 5 bases to trimming and J lost 10 bases, with 15 bases between them. This CDR3 has 13 amino acids. The chain's CDR3 is CASSPEFRGEQFF. CDR3 in DNA: TGTGCCAGTAGTCCCGAATTTCGTGGGGAGCAGTTCTTC.

The chain couples TRBV7-9 to TRBJ1-2; D gene unclear. Germline-derived CDR1 and CDR2 are SEHNR and FQNEAQ (reference sequence). The CDR3 has 15 residues. Trimming stripped 1 base from V and 4 bases from J, with 13 bases between. CDR3 nucleotides: TGTGCCAGCAGCTTAGAGCCGGGTCTCATCTATGGCTACACCTTC. Its translation is CASSLEPGLIYGYTF.

The V gene is TRBV4-3, the J gene TRBJ2-7; D ambiguous. The CDR3 contains 16 residues. V lost 0 bases and J lost 5, with 17 bases in between. Looked up from germline, CDR1 is LGHNA and CDR2 is YSLEER. As DNA, the CDR3 is TGCGCCAGCAGCCAAGAGGTCAGTGTTATCGAGGACGAGCAGTACTTC. It encodes CASSQEVSVIEDEQYF.

The chain carries TRBV5-6 and TRBJ2-7; D may correspond to TRBD1 or TRBD2 (6 bases each). The V and J ends lost 2 bases and 0 bases respectively, with 12 bases between them. The CDR3 runs 15 residues. Per the germline V gene, CDR1 is SGHDT and CDR2 is YYEEEE. CDR3 nucleotides: TGTGCCAGCAGCTTCCCGGGGGCCTACTCCTACGAGCAGTACTTC. Translation gives CASSFPGAYSYEQYF.

This clone was observed a few times. The CDR3 region has the DNA TGTGCCAGCAGCTTAGCCGACCGACTGTCGAGGGGCTACACCTTC. It is translated as CASSLADRLSRGYTF. V is TRBV7-9 and J is TRBJ1-2; D is undetermined. Per the germline V gene, CDR1 is SEHNR and CDR2 is FQNEAQ (reference sequence). Between the trimmed V and J ends, which lost 0 bases and 8 bases, there was a span of 16 bases. The CDR3 is 15 amino acids.

The rearrangement joins TRBV5-1 to TRBJ2-2; D remains unclear. Germline V gene sequence: CDR1 SGHRS, CDR2 YFSETQ. This CDR3 is built from 16 residues. V was clipped by 0 bases and J by 6 bases, with 15 bases between them. CDR3 in amino acids: CASSLVSAFIAGELFF. The CDR3 nucleotides read TGCGCCAGCAGCTTGGTGTCGGCCTTTATCGCCGGGGAGCTGTTTTTT.

This clone was seen just once. CDR3 loop: CASTTKRLNTEAFF. CDR3 nucleotide sequence: TGTGCCAGTACCACTAAGAGGTTAAACACTGAAGCTTTCTTT. The chain uses TRBV19 and TRBJ1-1; no clear D. CDR3 length equals 14 residues. V was trimmed by 7 bases and J by 2 bases, leaving 14 bases between them. Germline lookup yields CDR1 LNHDA and CDR2 SQIVND (reference sequence).

This sequence joins TRBV4-1 and TRBJ1-2; D is unclear. Germline CDR1 is MGHRA and CDR2 is YSYEKL. Trimming cost V 1 base and J 7 bases, with 13 bases left between them. CDR3 size: 14 residues. CDR3 coding DNA: TGCGCCAGCAGCCAAGGTGTGGGGTACGGTGGCTACACCTTC. Protein: CASSQGVGYGGYTF.

This clone was seen only a few times. The V gene is TRBV25-1, the J gene TRBJ1-6, with 7 bases fitting TRBD1. Germline V CDR1 and CDR2: MGHDK, SYGVNS. V was pared by 4 bases and J by 9 bases, with 3 bases of the junction left unmatched. The CDR3 sequence is 13 residues long. CDR3 amino acids: CASSGYRGSPLHF. CDR3 bases: TGTGCCAGCAGTGGATACAGGGGTTCACCCCTCCACTTT.

CDR3 sequence: CASSQDQGAVMYEQYF. The CDR3 coding sequence is TGCGCCAGCAGCCAAGATCAAGGGGCGGTCATGTACGAGCAGTACTTC. This rearrangement joins TRBV4-1 to TRBJ2-7; weak D call: TRBD1 (5 bases). V was shortened by 0 bases and J by 4 bases, with 16 bases between the two germline ends. The CDR3 covers 16 residues. Germline loops: CDR1 MGHRA, CDR2 YSYEKL.

The CDR3 coding sequence is TGTGCCAGCAGCGAGGGACAGGGGGCATATCAGCCCCAGCATTTT. The encoded protein is CASSEGQGAYQPQHF. The chain is built from TRBV9 and TRBJ1-5, with TRBD1 matching 12 bases. This CDR3 is 15 amino acids long. The V gene end was trimmed by 3 bases and the J gene end by 5 bases; junction bases not matched to a gene: 3. Germline V lookup: CDR1 SGDLS, CDR2 YYNGEE.

The chain couples TRBV28 to TRBJ1-2; 7 bases align to TRBD1. The V and J ends lost 5 bases and 4 bases, in that order; junction bases with no gene match: 10. The CDR3 runs to 15 residues. Germline V gene lookup returns CDR1 MDHEN and CDR2 SYDVKM. CDR3 bases: TGTGCCAGCAGTCCTACGGAGGGGGCGAGCTATGGCTACACCTTC. Translation: CASSPTEGASYGYTF.

The rearrangement uses TRBV9 and TRBJ2-7, with 7 bases identical to TRBD2. Germline V gene sequence: CDR1 SGDLS, CDR2 YYNGEE. The CDR3 has 16 amino acids. J was trimmed by 0 bases and V by 3 bases; bases with no gene match: 9. The CDR3 spells CASSASSGFSSYEQYF. In DNA form, the CDR3 reads TGTGCCAGCAGCGCGTCTAGCGGATTCAGCTCCTACGAGCAGTACTTC.

The rearrangement links TRBV7-9 to TRBJ1-2; D remains ambiguous. The V end lost 3 bases, the J end lost 8 bases, and 4 bases lay between the germline ends. CDR1 is SEHNR and CDR2 is FQNEAQ in the germline V gene (reference sequence). This CDR3 region has 10 residues. The chain's CDR3 is CASSFRGYTF. The DNA of the CDR3 is TGTGCCAGCAGCTTTCGGGGCTACACCTTC.

The chain combines TRBV7-2 with TRBJ2-7, with TRBD2 matching 11 bases. The CDR3 consists of 15 residues. The V gene end was trimmed by 5 bases and the J gene end by 2 bases; junction bases not matched to a gene: 5. CDR1 and CDR2 (germline): SGHTA, FQGNSA. For the CDR3, the DNA is TGTGCCAGCAGCGTTTTAGCGGGAGGGCCCTACGAGCAGTACTTC. Translating it yields CASSVLAGGPYEQYF. The whole variable domain, filled in from reference TRBV7-2 and TRBJ2-7, reads GAGVSQSPSNKVTEKGKDVELRCDPISGHTALYWYRQSLGQGLEFLIYFQGNSAPDKSGLPSDRFSAERTGGSVSTLTIQRTQQEDSAVYLCASSVLAGGPYEQYFGPGTRLTVT.

The rearrangement links TRBV6-5 to TRBJ2-1, with 8 bases lining up with TRBD1. This CDR3 comprises 15 residues. The V gene end was trimmed by 4 bases and the J gene end by 8 bases; junction bases not matched to a gene: 10. Germline loops: CDR1 MNHEY, CDR2 SVGAGI. The CDR3 DNA reads as TGTGCCAGCAGTTTGAACCAGGGGGCCTTCTATGAGCAGTTCTTC. It is translated as CASSLNQGAFYEQFF.

The gene calls are TRBV19 and TRBJ1-5; D might be TRBD1 (5 bases). Germline values: CDR1 LNHDA, CDR2 SQIVND (reference sequence). Trimming stripped 4 bases from V and 1 base from J, with 14 bases between. This CDR3 spans 16 amino acids. In DNA form, the CDR3 reads TGTGCCAGTAGTAAGGGGCGGACATCAAGCAATCAGCCCCAGCATTTT. Amino acids: CASSKGRTSSNQPQHF.

This chain connects TRBV19 to TRBJ1-1; D gene uncertain. The CDR3 is 11 residues long. Germline CDR1 reads LNHDA; CDR2 reads SQIVND (reference sequence). The V and J ends lost 7 bases and 7 bases respectively, with 10 bases between them. CDR3 protein: CASTPGLEAFF. DNA of the CDR3: TGTGCCAGTACCCCTGGCCTTGAAGCTTTCTTT. The variable domain in full, completed from reference TRBV19 and TRBJ1-1, reads DGGITQSPKYLFRKEGQNVTLSCEQNLNHDAMYWYRQDPGQGLRLIYYSQIVNDFQKGDIAEGYSVSREKKESFPLTVTSAQKNPTAFYLCASTPGLEAFFGQGTRLTVV.